This T cell receptor (beta chain) was sequenced in a study of CD8+CD57+ T cells in acquired aplastic anemia. Genomic DNA provided the template from which TCR beta VDJ and CDR3 profiles were obtained. TCRdb reanalysed the reads using MiXCR and keeps one entry per CDR3 protein. The sample consists of about 160,000 distinct CDR3 sequences, 71% of them appearing once. The sequenced patients had an expansion of CD8+CD57+ cells seen by flow cytometry. V trimming: 5 bases; J trimming: 4 bases; junction bases outside the gene matches: 6. The CDR3 sequence is 15 residues long. This chain connects TRBV12-3 or TRBV12-4 to TRBJ2-2; TRBD1 agrees at 8 bases. The sequence derives from a human donor with aplastic anemia. Input material: sorted CD4+, CD8+, or CD8+CD57+ T cells (not recorded which) from PBMCs. The CDR3 DNA follows: TGTGCCAGCAGTGCCGGACAGGGCACCACCGGGGAGCTGTTTTTT. Translating gives CASSAGQGTTGELFF.